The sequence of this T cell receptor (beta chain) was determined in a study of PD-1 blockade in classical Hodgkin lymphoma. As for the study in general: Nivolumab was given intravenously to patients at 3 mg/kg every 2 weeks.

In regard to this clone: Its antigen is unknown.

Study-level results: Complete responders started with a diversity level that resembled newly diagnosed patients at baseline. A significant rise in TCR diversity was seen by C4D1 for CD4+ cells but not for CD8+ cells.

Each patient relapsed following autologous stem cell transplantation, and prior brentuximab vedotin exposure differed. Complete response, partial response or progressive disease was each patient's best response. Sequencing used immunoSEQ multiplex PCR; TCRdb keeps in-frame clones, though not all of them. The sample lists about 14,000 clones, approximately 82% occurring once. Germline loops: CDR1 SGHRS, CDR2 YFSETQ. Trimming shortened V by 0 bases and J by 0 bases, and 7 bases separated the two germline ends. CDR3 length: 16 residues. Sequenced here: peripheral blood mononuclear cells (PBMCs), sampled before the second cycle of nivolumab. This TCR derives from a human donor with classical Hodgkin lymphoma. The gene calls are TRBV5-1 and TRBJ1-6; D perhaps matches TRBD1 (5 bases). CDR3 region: CASSLEGRSYNSPLHF. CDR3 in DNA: TGCGCCAGCAGCTTGGAGGGGCGCTCCTATAATTCACCCCTCCACTTT. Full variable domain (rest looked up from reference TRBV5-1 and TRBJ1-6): KAGVTQTPRYLIKTRGQQVTLSCSPISGHRSVSWYQQTPGQGLQFLFEYFSETQRNKGNFPGRFSGRQFSNSRSEMNVSTLELGDSALYLCASSLEGRSYNSPLHFGNGTRLTVT.